This T cell receptor beta chain was profiled in a study of Tregs in tolerant kidney transplant recipients. Study-wide points: Expanding Tregs on activated donor B cells appeared to best identify donor-specific TCRbeta clones. The small number of patients limits these findings pending further validation. For some patients, primers changed over time, blocking nucleotide-level comparison. Donor-specific Treg expansion exceeded global Treg expansion in tolerant patients, suggesting antigen drive.

Per germline, CDR1 SGHVS and CDR2 FNYEAQ. This CDR3 contains 13 residues. Profiling relied on immunoSEQ multiplex PCR, and the TCRdb table lists in-frame clones only, not all of them. The data include 25,000 to 35,000 clones; the top ten clones carry roughly 8%. A note on this clone: Antigen unknown. The read is 3 residues too short to cover the CDR3 end, so that end is filled in from the germline J gene.

This clonotype originated in a human donor who received a combined kidney and bone marrow transplant. The V call is TRBV7-6, the J call TRBJ1-1; a weak D match, TRBD1 (5 bases). The starting material was CD8+ T cells from blood, obtained before the transplant. CDR3 sequence reads: CASSPAGGVQAFF. The sequenced part of the CDR3 DNA is TGTGCCAGCAGCCCTGCCGGGGGAGTCCAA.